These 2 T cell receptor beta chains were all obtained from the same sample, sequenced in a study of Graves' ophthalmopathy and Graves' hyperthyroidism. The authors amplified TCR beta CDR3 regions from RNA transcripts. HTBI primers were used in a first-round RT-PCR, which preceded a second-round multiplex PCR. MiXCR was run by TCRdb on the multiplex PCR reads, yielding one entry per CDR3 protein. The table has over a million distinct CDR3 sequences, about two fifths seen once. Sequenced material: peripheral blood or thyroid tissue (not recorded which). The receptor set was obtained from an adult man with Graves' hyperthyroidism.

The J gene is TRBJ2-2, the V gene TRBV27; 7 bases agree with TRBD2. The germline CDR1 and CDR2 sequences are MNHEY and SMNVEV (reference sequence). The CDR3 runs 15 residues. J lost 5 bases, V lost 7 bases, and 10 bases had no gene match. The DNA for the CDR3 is TGTGCCAGCACCATAGTGGGAGGGAGTACCGGGGAGCTGTTTTTT. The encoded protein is CASTIVGGSTGELFF.

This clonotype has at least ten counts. The CDR3 sequence: CASSPRQDGNQPQHF. Here the CDR3 DNA reads TGTGCCAGCAGCCCACGACAGGACGGCAATCAGCCCCAGCATTTT. The chain combines TRBV7-8 with TRBJ1-5; D is possibly TRBD1 (6 bases). CDR1 is SGHVS, CDR2 FQNEAQ, per germline. This CDR3 has 15 amino acids. V gave up 5 bases and J gave up 2 bases, with 13 bases separating them.